The entry below describes one T cell receptor (beta chain). The antigen is unknown. Its ends do not fully match the called genes, so a read error is possible. The data originate from a study of cytomegalovirus exposure and HLA in healthy donors. Healthy bone marrow donors formed the donor group. CDR1 ENHRY and CDR2 SYGVKD come from the germline V gene. This CDR3 is built from 18 residues. Study findings and constraints: In a later analysis, CMV-associated beta chains were mostly HLA-associated, it appeared. Confirmation in vitro established that a few CMV-associated chains were specific for CMV antigens.

With 60 Vbeta and 13 Jbeta primers, the PCR was carried out. Per the authors' pipeline: In a later analysis, the count reached some 83 million unique TCR beta chains, with around 11 million shared. The repertoire was sequenced with immunoSEQ multiplex PCR; TCRdb's copy has only in-frame clones and lacks some. V, J and clone size are taken as reported in that table, and D and trimming were inferred from the DNA itself. The data show more than 150,000 clones, about 80% seen once. This TCR was sampled from a woman aged 25 to 45 in good health and CMV-seronegative. The sequencing sample was made of PBMCs. This chain uses TRBV10-3 with TRBJ2-6, with D possibly being TRBD1 (6 bases). The CDR3 region has the DNA TGTGCCATCAGTGAGTCGGTGGGGGCCGGGTCTGGGGCCAACGGCCTGACTTTC. Amino acids: CAISESVGAGSGANGLTF.